The following is a T cell receptor beta chain sequence with its context. CDR1 and CDR2 (germline): LNHDA, SQIVND (reference sequence). V was trimmed by 3 bases and J by 5 bases, leaving 14 bases between them. The CDR3 consists of 15 residues. The protocol was immunoSEQ multiplex PCR, while the TCRdb copy is restricted to in-frame clones and leaves out a portion. The sample comprises about 210,000 clones, 70% to 90% of which are singletons, and 4.5% to 5% rests with the top ten. The data stem from a study of blood T cell repertoires in COVID-19. Study-level information: From the United States, Italy and Spain came samples of acute and convalescent COVID-19. PBMCs, B-cell-depleted T cells, or T cells were the source of the cDNA or gDNA that made up the material.

The chain has TRBV19 and TRBJ1-5; D is unresolved. The source is a woman of 80 years or more with acute or convalescent COVID-19. Sequencing was performed on peripheral blood. The CDR3 DNA follows: TGTGCCAGTAGTATGGGCCAGACTATCTATCAGCCCCAGCATTTT. It is translated as CASSMGQTIYQPQHF.